This TCR beta chain was sequenced in a study of T cells in Graves' hyperthyroidism and ophthalmopathy. In the study overall: Blood from the periphery was taken at initial diagnosis, before any treatment.

Germline lookup yields CDR1 SGHAT and CDR2 FQNNGV. The V and J ends lost 6 bases and 4 bases respectively, with 15 bases between them. The CDR3 length is 15 residues. Clinical symptoms, serum thyroxine, TRAb, thyroid ultrasound and orbital computed tomography established diagnosis. General study findings and limits: A model of 13 V-J features distinguished ophthalmopathy from stable hyperthyroidism.

In its sample, this clonotype was seen a few times. Its target is not known. The CDR3 regions of TCR beta were amplified from RNA transcripts. First-round RT-PCR of the TCR CDR3 relied on the HTBI primer set. TCRdb recomputed calls from the multiplex PCR reads with MiXCR, one row per CDR3 protein. The table records about 350,000 distinct CDR3 sequences, about 19% of them present only once. The V gene is TRBV11-2, the J gene TRBJ2-2, with D maybe TRBD2 (6 bases). This sequence was found in a woman younger than 35 with Graves' hyperthyroidism. The sample comprised blood. The CDR3 sequence: CASRPLRDFTGELFF. As DNA, the CDR3 is TGTGCCAGCAGACCTTTGCGGGACTTCACCGGGGAGCTGTTTTTT.